One and the same sample provided the 27 T cell receptor beta chains below, sequenced in a study of T cells after yellow fever vaccination. TCRdb re-analysed the 5' RACE reads in MiXCR, keeping a single row per CDR3 protein. This sample has about 550,000 distinct CDR3 sequences, with less than 20% found just once. This sample comprised PBMCs, obtained 15 days after the yellow fever booster vaccination. The receptors shown here come from a man aged 25 to 40 who received the YFV17D yellow fever vaccine.

This chain uses TRBV20-1 with TRBJ2-7, with D hard to call. Germline CDR1 DFQATT, CDR2 SNEGSKA (reference sequence). The CDR3 is 16 residues long. V was clipped by 0 bases and J by 3 bases, with 18 bases between them. CDR3 bases: TGCAGTGCTAGAGATCTCTTCAGGCAAAAGGTCTACGAGCAGTACTTC. Amino acids: CSARDLFRQKVYEQYF.

In DNA form, the CDR3 reads TGCAGTGCTAAGCGAGCTAGCGGGAGTAACTACGAGCAGTACTTC. This codes for CSAKRASGSNYEQYF. This rearrangement joins TRBV20-1 to TRBJ2-7; 10 positions agree with TRBD2. This CDR3 contains 15 residues. Germline-derived CDR1 and CDR2 are DFQATT and SNEGSKA (reference sequence). The V gene end was trimmed by 4 bases and the J gene end by 3 bases; junction bases not matched to a gene: 9.

This clonotype occurred a few times. The chain combines TRBV20-1 with TRBJ2-5; 8 bases fit TRBD2. V was pared by 5 bases and J by 5 bases, with 4 bases of the junction left unmatched. The V gene's germline CDR1 is DFQATT and CDR2 SNEGSKA (reference sequence). This CDR3 comprises 12 residues. As DNA, the CDR3 is TGCAGTGCTGTAGCGGGAAGTGAGACCCAGTACTTC. It specifies CSAVAGSETQYF.

Worth noting for this clonotype: Sequence at one end of the junction differs from germline and may be a read error. V and J are TRBV7-2 and TRBJ2-7; no reliable D call. From germline, CDR1 is SGHTA and CDR2 FQGNSA. This CDR3 is 15 amino acids long. The CDR3: CASSLSVGSSYEPYF. The CDR3 DNA reads TGTGCCAGCAGCTTATCCGTGGGCAGCTCCTACGAGCCGTACTTC. The whole variable domain, filled in from reference TRBV7-2 and TRBJ2-7, reads GAGVSQSPSNKVTEKGKDVELRCDPISGHTALYWYRQSLGQGLEFLIYFQGNSAPDKSGLPSDRFSAERTGGSVSTLTIQRTQQEDSAVYLCASSLSVGSSYEPYFGPGTRLTVT.

This clonotype was seen more than once but under ten times. The rearrangement links TRBV15 to TRBJ2-1, with 8 bases that match TRBD2. Germline V CDR1 and CDR2: LNHNV, YYDKDF (reference sequence). Trimming took 0 bases from V and 4 from J; bases not matched to a gene: 5. There are 16 residues in the CDR3. CDR3 nucleotide sequence: TGTGCCACCAGCAGAGATGGGGCGGGAGGATACAATGAGCAGTTCTTC. Translating it yields CATSRDGAGGYNEQFF.

The CDR3 loop is CASSLTGNRQYF. CDR3 DNA: TGTGCCAGCAGTCTGACGGGGAACCGGCAGTACTTC. This chain uses TRBV14 with TRBJ2-7, with a possible D match to TRBD2 (5 bases). The germline V gene has CDR1 SGHDN and CDR2 FVKESK. V shed 6 bases and J shed 9 bases, with 15 bases lying between them. This CDR3 region has 12 residues.

This clonotype was observed a handful of times. The chain combines TRBV5-5 with TRBJ1-1; D not certain. The CDR3 loop spans 14 amino acids. V dropped 0 bases and J dropped 5 bases, with 11 bases sitting between them. Germline CDR1 and CDR2: SGHKS and YYEKEE (reference sequence). Here the CDR3 DNA reads TGTGCCAGCAGCTTGGAAGTCGTCCTAACTGAAGCTTTCTTT. Residues: CASSLEVVLTEAFF.

The J gene is TRBJ2-3, the V gene TRBV6-2 or TRBV6-3; 8 bases are shared with TRBD2. The trim removed 8 bases at V and 4 bases at J, leaving 8 bases unmatched. Germline V gene data show CDR1 as MNHEY and CDR2 as SVGEGT. The CDR3 covers 14 residues. CDR3 sequence reads: CASGVAGFADTQYF. The CDR3, as DNA: TGTGCCAGCGGGGTAGCGGGATTTGCAGATACGCAGTATTTT.

This clonotype was observed a handful of times. At one end, the junction sequence differs from germline, possibly due to a read error. V and J are TRBV19 and TRBJ1-2; D not certain. The CDR3 length is 12 residues. Germline V gives CDR1 LNHDA, CDR2 SQIVND (reference sequence). The CDR3 protein is CASNIANYGYTF. In DNA, the CDR3 is TGTGCCAGTAATATAGCTAACTATGGCTACACCTTC.

The J gene is TRBJ2-5, the V gene TRBV12-3 or TRBV12-4; D is ambiguous. Trimming stripped 6 bases from V and 3 bases from J, with 14 bases between. This CDR3 comprises 14 residues. This CDR3 is CASRSSGSKETQYF. DNA of the CDR3: TGTGCCAGCAGGTCCTCCGGGTCGAAAGAGACCCAGTACTTC.

On this clonotype: The final CDR3 position lacks the conserved phenylalanine or tryptophan, pointing to a likely read error. The rearrangement uses TRBV9 and TRBJ2-5; perhaps D is TRBD1 or TRBD2 (6 bases each). The CDR3 contains 13 residues. Trimming removed 0 bases at V and 5 bases at J, with 8 bases between. CDR1 is SGDLS and CDR2 is YYNGEE in the germline V gene. The CDR3 DNA sequence: TGTGCCAGCAGCGTAGGGGGGGCGGAGACCCAGTACTCC. Protein sequence: CASSVGGAETQYS.

The chain uses TRBV19 and TRBJ1-5; TRBD1 agrees at 9 bases. With 3 bases clipped from V and 2 bases from J, the junction kept 5 bases outside the gene matches. CDR3 size: 16 residues. Germline V gene sequence: CDR1 LNHDA, CDR2 SQIVND (reference sequence). This CDR3 reads CASSIEQGARNQPQHF. DNA for the CDR3: TGTGCCAGTAGTATTGAACAGGGGGCACGCAATCAGCCCCAGCATTTT.

The J gene is TRBJ2-1, the V gene TRBV24-1; the match to TRBD1 covers 8 bases. V was clipped by 2 bases and J by 5 bases; unmatched bases: 1. In germline, CDR1 is KGHDR, CDR2 SFDVKD. The CDR3 totals 14 residues. This CDR3 reads CATSDYRGDNEQFF. The CDR3 DNA sequence: TGTGCCACCAGTGATTACAGGGGGGACAATGAGCAGTTCTTC.

This clonotype was counted between two and nine times. CDR3 nucleotides: TGTGCCAGTAGTATCCCCGGGAGAGGCACTGAAGCTTTCTTT. Its translation: CASSIPGRGTEAFF. This chain links TRBV19 with TRBJ1-1; no clear D gene. The germline gives CDR1 LNHDA, CDR2 SQIVND (reference sequence). The CDR3 consists of 14 residues. Trimming shortened V by 3 bases and J by 4 bases, and 12 bases separated the two germline ends.

The chain couples TRBV6-2 or TRBV6-3 to TRBJ2-7; D possibly uses TRBD1 or TRBD2 (5 bases each). Germline-derived CDR1 and CDR2 are MNHEY and SVGEGT. Trimming cost V 4 bases and J 5 bases, with 18 bases left between them. The CDR3 totals 15 residues. This chain's CDR3 is CASSSSGTRPHEQYF. Written as DNA, the CDR3 is TGTGCCAGCAGTTCCTCCGGGACCCGCCCCCACGAGCAGTACTTC.

The V call is TRBV5-6, the J call TRBJ2-1; TRBD2 aligns across 7 bases. Germline CDR1 and CDR2: SGHDT and YYEEEE. The junction had 14 bases not matched to a gene; V was cut back by 1 base and J by 10 bases. The CDR3 runs to 16 residues. The chain's CDR3 is CASSLIKRDRVNEQFF. The CDR3 region has the DNA TGTGCCAGCAGCTTGATAAAGCGGGACCGGGTTAACGAGCAGTTCTTC.

This clonotype has only a few counts. The V gene is TRBV6-1, the J gene TRBJ1-5; D is uncertain. V lost 5 bases and J lost 0, with 8 bases in between. The CDR3 runs to 14 residues. Germline loops: CDR1 MNHNS, CDR2 SASEGT. The CDR3 bases are TGTGCCAGCAGTAGACCAGGTAGCAATCAGCCCCAGCATTTT. It specifies CASSRPGSNQPQHF.

This clonotype occurred once. The genes are TRBV10-3 and TRBJ2-7; 13 bases fit TRBD2. Germline V gives CDR1 ENHRY, CDR2 SYGVKD. J lost 6 bases, V lost 7 bases, and 6 bases had no gene match. CDR3 length: 14 residues. The CDR3 region has the DNA TGTGCCATCACCTACGGACTAGCGGGAGCCGAGCAGTACTTC. This encodes CAITYGLAGAEQYF.

The chain couples TRBV20-1 to TRBJ1-5, with D possibly matching TRBD1 (6 bases). V was clipped by 6 bases and J by 6 bases, with 15 bases between them. The germline CDR1 and CDR2 sequences are DFQATT and SNEGSKA (reference sequence). The length of the CDR3 is 13 residues. The CDR3, as DNA: TGCAGTGCCCCGGGACACGGGAGTCAGCCCCAGCATTTT. Protein: CSAPGHGSQPQHF.

J is TRBJ1-2 and V is TRBV29-1; 8 bases are shared with TRBD1. Germline V lookup: CDR1 SQVTM, CDR2 ANQGSEA. The CDR3 contains 13 residues. The junction had 9 bases not matched to a gene; V was cut back by 4 bases and J by 8 bases. The CDR3 reads CSVGWTGPSGYTF. CDR3 DNA: TGCAGCGTTGGATGGACAGGGCCGTCCGGCTACACCTTC.

A few counts support this clonotype. V usage is TRBV12-3 or TRBV12-4 and J usage is TRBJ2-4, with D perhaps matching TRBD2 (5 bases). The V and J ends lost 6 bases and 8 bases respectively, with 14 bases between them. This CDR3 contains 13 residues. DNA for the CDR3: TGTGCCAGCAGCCCAGCCGGGCGGGACATTCAGTACTTC. The encoded protein is CASSPAGRDIQYF.

This clonotype appeared a few times. The chain couples TRBV19 to TRBJ1-1; TRBD1 aligns across 10 bases. The V gene end was trimmed by 6 bases and the J gene end by 3 bases; junction bases not matched to a gene: 4. Germline values: CDR1 LNHDA, CDR2 SQIVND (reference sequence). The CDR3 spans 14 residues. The CDR3 region is CASRDRGRDTEAFF. CDR3 DNA sequence: TGTGCCAGTAGGGACAGGGGGAGGGACACTGAAGCTTTCTTT.

This clonotype has more than one count but fewer than ten. The chain recombines TRBV27 with TRBJ2-1; 7 nucleotides match TRBD2. Germline V gene lookup returns CDR1 MNHEY and CDR2 SMNVEV (reference sequence). Trimming at V came to 3 bases and at J to 7 bases, leaving 6 bases not matched to a gene. The CDR3 has 14 residues. CDR3 amino acids: CASSLVLAANEQFF. For the CDR3, the DNA is TGTGCCAGCAGTTTGGTCCTAGCGGCTAATGAGCAGTTCTTC.

This clonotype has ten or more counts. This chain joins TRBV18 and TRBJ2-5; D remains unclear. This CDR3 is built from 13 residues. Trimming pared 3 bases from V and 4 bases from J, leaving 9 bases between. The germline gives CDR1 KGHSH, CDR2 LQKENI. Written as DNA, the CDR3 is TGTGCCAGCTCACCCAGGCAGAGAGAGACCCAGTACTTC. Translated: CASSPRQRETQYF.

This clonotype was found a few times. The genes are TRBV12-2 and TRBJ2-4; TRBD1 is taken as the D call from the table, unchecked against the DNA. TRBV12-2 is a known pseudogene. The CDR3 has 13 residues. CDR3 DNA: TGTGCAAGTCGCTTCCGGGATATAAACATTCAGTACTTC. This codes for CASRFRDINIQYF.

This clonotype was recorded at least ten times. The chain recombines TRBV7-2 with TRBJ2-2, with 9 bases identical to TRBD2. The CDR3 is 17 amino acids. The germline gives CDR1 SGHTA, CDR2 FQGNSA. V was clipped by 4 bases and J by 4 bases; unmatched bases: 10. The CDR3 DNA reads as TGTGCCAGCAGCTCGACCCGGACTAGCGTCATCACCGGGGAGCTGTTTTTT. Its protein is CASSSTRTSVITGELFF.

J is TRBJ2-7 and V is TRBV15; perhaps TRBD1 as D (5 bases). The germline CDR1 and CDR2 sequences are LNHNV and YYDKDF (reference sequence). The CDR3 runs 13 residues. V lost 1 base and J 6 bases, leaving 10 bases between the germline ends. CDR3 region: CATSRGQLPEQYF. As DNA, the CDR3 is TGTGCCACCAGCAGAGGACAGCTACCCGAGCAGTACTTC.